The 11 T cell receptor beta chains below come from one sample, sequenced in a study of T cell responses to AZD1222 COVID-19 vaccine. TCRdb's copy holds only in-frame clones and misses some; the assay was immunoSEQ multiplex PCR. The table lists roughly 160,000 clones, about 90% of them singletons. The source material was peripheral blood, sampled on day 0 of AZD1222 vaccination. These TCRs come from an adult in good health.

The sample holds a few counts of this clone. The rearrangement joins TRBV19 to TRBJ1-5; 7 nucleotides match TRBD1. From germline, CDR1 is LNHDA and CDR2 SQIVND (reference sequence). V lost 6 bases to trimming and J lost 0 bases; unmatched junction nucleotides: 5. The CDR3 consists of 15 residues. CDR3 bases: TGTGCCAGTAGGCAAACAGGGGCTAGCAATCAGCCCCAGCATTTT. This sequence encodes CASRQTGASNQPQHF.

V gene TRBV28 combines with J gene TRBJ1-1; D is unresolved. The CDR3 totals 14 residues. Germline loops: CDR1 MDHEN, CDR2 SYDVKM. V lost 2 bases and J lost 1, with 8 bases in between. CDR3 residues: CASSLGLGNTEAFF. As DNA, the CDR3 is TGTGCCAGCAGTTTAGGGTTGGGGAACACTGAAGCTTTCTTT. Variable domain in full (rest from reference TRBV28 and TRBJ1-1): DVKVTQSSRYLVKRTGEKVFLECVQDMDHENMFWYRQDPGLGLRLIYFSYDVKMKEKGDIPEGYSVSREKKERFSLILESASTNQTSMYLCASSLGLGNTEAFFGQGTRLTVV.

The rearrangement links TRBV29-1 to TRBJ1-2; D unclear. Per the germline V gene, CDR1 is SQVTM and CDR2 is ANQGSEA. V was trimmed by 6 bases and J by 0 bases, leaving 11 bases between them. This CDR3 has 13 residues. For the CDR3, the DNA is TGCAGCGTCACCCCCGGCACTAACTATGGCTACACCTTC. Translation gives CSVTPGTNYGYTF.

V and J are TRBV19 and TRBJ1-2, with 8 bases matching TRBD1. CDR1 LNHDA and CDR2 SQIVND come from the germline V gene (reference sequence). This CDR3 comprises 19 residues. After removal of 7 bases from V and 4 bases from J, the junction contained 23 bases not matched to a gene. CDR3 in DNA: TGTGCCAGTACCCCGACCGGAGGCTCCGGGACAGGAAGGGGCTATGGCTACACCTTC. This encodes CASTPTGGSGTGRGYGYTF.

This chain links TRBV28 with TRBJ2-3; 15 positions match TRBD2. This CDR3 comprises 19 residues. Germline values: CDR1 MDHEN, CDR2 SYDVKM. With V trimmed by 5 bases and J by 3 bases, 12 bases remained unmatched. As DNA, the CDR3 is TGTGCCAGCAGTCCCCGCCCGGGACTAGCGGGAGGCCGGACAGATACGCAGTATTTT. As protein: CASSPRPGLAGGRTDTQYF. Together with reference TRBV28 and TRBJ2-3, the CDR3 gives the full variable domain: DVKVTQSSRYLVKRTGEKVFLECVQDMDHENMFWYRQDPGLGLRLIYFSYDVKMKEKGDIPEGYSVSREKKERFSLILESASTNQTSMYLCASSPRPGLAGGRTDTQYFGPGTRLTVL.

The genes are TRBV10-3 and TRBJ1-1; weak D call: TRBD1 (5 bases). Germline V gene lookup returns CDR1 ENHRY and CDR2 SYGVKD. V was clipped by 7 bases and J by 1 base, with 13 bases between them. This CDR3 comprises 14 residues. CDR3 sequence (DNA): TGTGCCATCAAAGGAGAAACAGGGAACACTGAAGCTTTCTTT. Translation: CAIKGETGNTEAFF.

This chain uses TRBV7-3 with TRBJ2-5; 8 bases agree with TRBD2. The germline V gene has CDR1 SGHTA and CDR2 FQGTGA. The CDR3 is 16 amino acids. V shed 5 bases, J shed 4 bases, and the junction held 12 bases outside the gene matches. CDR3 coding DNA: TGTGCCAGCAGCCCGCAACCAGCGGGAGTTGGAGAGACCCAGTACTTC. This sequence encodes CASSPQPAGVGETQYF.

V and J are TRBV11-2 and TRBJ1-6; D not certain. V gave up 2 bases and J gave up 14 bases, with 13 bases separating them. The CDR3 covers 13 residues. In germline, CDR1 is SGHAT, CDR2 FQNNGV. The CDR3 protein is CASSLNPQRSLHF. As DNA, the CDR3 is TGTGCCAGCAGCTTAAACCCCCAGCGATCCCTCCACTTT. The variable domain in full, completed from reference TRBV11-2 and TRBJ1-6, reads EAGVAQSPRYKIIEKRQSVAFWCNPISGHATLYWYQQILGQGPKLLIQFQNNGVVDDSQLPKDRFSAERLKGVDSTLKIQPAKLEDSAVYLCASSLNPQRSLHFGNGTRLTVT.

J is TRBJ2-3 and V is TRBV9; TRBD2 matches 13 bases. There are 15 residues in the CDR3. V trimming: 5 bases; J trimming: 3 bases; junction bases outside the gene matches: 3. The germline CDR1 and CDR2 sequences are SGDLS and YYNGEE. CDR3 sequence (DNA): TGTGCCAGCAGTCCGACTAGCGGGGGGACAGATACGCAGTATTTT. Protein: CASSPTSGGTDTQYF.

The chain joins TRBV10-1 to TRBJ1-1; D gene ambiguous. Germline V gene sequence: CDR1 WNHNN, CDR2 SYGVQD (reference sequence). V gave up 2 bases and J gave up 4 bases, with 8 bases separating them. The CDR3 extends over 13 amino acids. In nucleotides, the CDR3 is TGCGCCAGCAGTGAGGGGAGTGTCACTGAAGCTTTCTTT. Amino acid sequence: CASSEGSVTEAFF.

The chain uses TRBV10-3 and TRBJ1-6, with 7 bases lining up with TRBD1. V was pared by 5 bases and J by 8 bases, with 9 bases of the junction left unmatched. Germline CDR1 is ENHRY and CDR2 is SYGVKD. The CDR3 has 15 residues. CDR3 sequence reads: CAISRTGVEDSPLHF. CDR3 nucleotide sequence: TGTGCCATCAGTCGCACAGGGGTAGAGGATTCACCCCTCCACTTT.